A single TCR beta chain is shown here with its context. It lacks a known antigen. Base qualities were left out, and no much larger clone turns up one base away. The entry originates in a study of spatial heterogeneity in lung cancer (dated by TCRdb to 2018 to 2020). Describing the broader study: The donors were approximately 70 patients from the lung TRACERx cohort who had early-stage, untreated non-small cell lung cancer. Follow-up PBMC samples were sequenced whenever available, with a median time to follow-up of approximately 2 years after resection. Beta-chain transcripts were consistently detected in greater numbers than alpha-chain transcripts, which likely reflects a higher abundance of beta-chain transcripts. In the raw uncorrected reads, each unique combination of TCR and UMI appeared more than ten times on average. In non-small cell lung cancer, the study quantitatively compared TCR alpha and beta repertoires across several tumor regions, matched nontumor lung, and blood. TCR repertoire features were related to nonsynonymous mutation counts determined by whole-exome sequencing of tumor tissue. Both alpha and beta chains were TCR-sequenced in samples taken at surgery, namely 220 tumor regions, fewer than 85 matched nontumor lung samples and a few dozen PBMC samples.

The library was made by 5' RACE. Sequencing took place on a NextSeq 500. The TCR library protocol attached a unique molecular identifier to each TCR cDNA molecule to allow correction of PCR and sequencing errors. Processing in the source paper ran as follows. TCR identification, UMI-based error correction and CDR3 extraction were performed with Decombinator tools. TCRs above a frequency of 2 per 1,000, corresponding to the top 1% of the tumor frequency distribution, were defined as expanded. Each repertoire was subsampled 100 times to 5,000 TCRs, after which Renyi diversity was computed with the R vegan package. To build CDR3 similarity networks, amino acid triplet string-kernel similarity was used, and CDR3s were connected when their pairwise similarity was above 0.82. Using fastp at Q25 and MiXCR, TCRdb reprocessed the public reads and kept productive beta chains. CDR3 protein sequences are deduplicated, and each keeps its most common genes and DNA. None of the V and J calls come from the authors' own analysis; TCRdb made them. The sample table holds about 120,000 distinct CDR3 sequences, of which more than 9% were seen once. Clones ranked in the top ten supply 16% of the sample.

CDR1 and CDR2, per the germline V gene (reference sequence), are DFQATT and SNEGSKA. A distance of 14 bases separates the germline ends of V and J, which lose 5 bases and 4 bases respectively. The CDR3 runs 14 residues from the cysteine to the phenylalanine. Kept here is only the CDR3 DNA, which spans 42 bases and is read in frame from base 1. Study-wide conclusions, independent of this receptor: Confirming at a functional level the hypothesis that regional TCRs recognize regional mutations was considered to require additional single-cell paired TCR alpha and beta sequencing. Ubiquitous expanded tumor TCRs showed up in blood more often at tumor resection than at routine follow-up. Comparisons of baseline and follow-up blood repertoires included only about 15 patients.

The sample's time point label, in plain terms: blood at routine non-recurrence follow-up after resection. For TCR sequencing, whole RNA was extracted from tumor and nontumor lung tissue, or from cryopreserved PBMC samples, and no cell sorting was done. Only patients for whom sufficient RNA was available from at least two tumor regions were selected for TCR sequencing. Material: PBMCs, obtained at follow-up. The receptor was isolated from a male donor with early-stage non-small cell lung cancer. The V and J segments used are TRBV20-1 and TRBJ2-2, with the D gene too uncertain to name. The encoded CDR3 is CSAPRLESTGELFF. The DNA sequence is TGCAGTGCTCCGAGGTTGGAGAGCACCGGGGAGCTGTTTTTT.